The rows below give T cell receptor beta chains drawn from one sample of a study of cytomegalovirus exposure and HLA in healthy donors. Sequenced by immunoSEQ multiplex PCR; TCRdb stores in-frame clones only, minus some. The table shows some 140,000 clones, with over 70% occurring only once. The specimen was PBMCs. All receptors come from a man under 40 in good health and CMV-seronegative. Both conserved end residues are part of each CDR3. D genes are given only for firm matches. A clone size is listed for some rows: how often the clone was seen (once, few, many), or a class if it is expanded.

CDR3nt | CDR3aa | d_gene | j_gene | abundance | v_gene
TGTGCCAGCAGGCCGGGAGGGGGGGCGCGGGAGACCCAGTACTTC | CASRPGGGARETQYF | TRBD2 | TRBJ2-5 | - | TRBV5-4
TGTGCCAGCAGCTTAGACCATTCAGGGTCCAATGAGCAGTTCTTC | CASSLDHSGSNEQFF | - | TRBJ2-1 | - | TRBV11-3
TGTGCCAGCAGTGCTGGACTTTGGACTGAAGCTTTCTTT | CASSAGLWTEAFF | - | TRBJ1-1 | - | TRBV2
TGTGCCAGTAGTATAGGAACAGCTAACTATGGCTACACCTTC | CASSIGTANYGYTF | - | TRBJ1-2 | - | TRBV19
TGTGCCAGCAGTGTGCTTGGCACCTCCTACGAGCAGTACTTC | CASSVLGTSYEQYF | - | TRBJ2-7 | - | TRBV27
TGTGCCAGCAGTTCGCCCCCCGGGACAGGGGAGTTTGGGGGGACCCAGTACTTC | CASSSPPGTGEFGGTQYF | TRBD1 | TRBJ2-5 | - | TRBV27
TGTGCCACTCGACTAGCGGGAGCGGGAGATACGCAGTATTTT | CATRLAGAGDTQYF | TRBD2 | TRBJ2-3 | once | TRBV6-1
TGCAGCGTAGGAGACAGGGCGGCTGAAGCTTTCTTT | CSVGDRAAEAFF | TRBD1 | TRBJ1-1 | - | TRBV29-1
TGTGCCAGCAGTCTTACTAGCACGCAGTACTTC | CASSLTSTQYF | - | TRBJ2-7 | once | TRBV28
TGCAGCCCTGCTCATCCGGGACAGGACCACGAGCAGTACTTC | CSPAHPGQDHEQYF | TRBD1 | TRBJ2-7 | - | TRBV29-1
TGCGCCAGCAGTCGATTCGGGGTATGCAATCAGCCCCAGCATTTT | CASSRFGVCNQPQHF | - | TRBJ1-5 | - | TRBV23-1
TGTGCCAGCAGTGACTCAGTAGGGGACAGGGCAGCTTTCTTT | CASSDSVGDRAAFF | TRBD1 | TRBJ1-1 | few | TRBV6-4
TGTGCCAGCTCACCCCGACGGGGGGATGAGCAGTTCTTC | CASSPRRGDEQFF | TRBD2 | TRBJ2-1 | - | TRBV18
TGCAGCGTCCAAGGGTCTAGCGGGAGGGCCGTGGGGTACGAGCAGTACTTC | CSVQGSSGRAVGYEQYF | TRBD2 | TRBJ2-7 | - | TRBV29-1
TGTGCCAGCAGTACGGGACTAGCGGGTTACAATGAGCAGTTCTTC | CASSTGLAGYNEQFF | TRBD2 | TRBJ2-1 | - | TRBV9
TGTGCCAGCAGCTTAGGCGACAGGGCGAACACTGAAGCTTTCTTT | CASSLGDRANTEAFF | TRBD1 | TRBJ1-1 | few | TRBV7-2